This T cell receptor beta chain was found in a study of CD8+CD57+ T cells in acquired aplastic anemia. The TCR beta profiling, which covered VDJ combination and CDR3 sequence, was carried out using genomic DNA as the template. TCRdb itself ran the reads through MiXCR, one entry per CDR3 protein. This sample has 150,000 to 180,000 distinct CDR3 sequences, with over 50% found just once. Germline lookup yields CDR1 SNHLY and CDR2 FYNNEI. The CDR3 is made up of 13 amino acids. V lost 3 bases and J lost 3, with 8 bases in between. On this clonotype itself: What it binds is unknown.

Study-level points and caveats: The number of CD8+ CDR3 sequences shared by patients and controls was approximately 31.

CD8+CD57+ cell expansion had been shown by flow cytometry in patients chosen for sequencing. The chain has TRBV2 and TRBJ1-2; tentative D call: TRBD1 (5 bases). Sequencing was performed on sorted CD4+, CD8+, or CD8+CD57+ T cells (not recorded which) from PBMCs. This TCR came from a human donor with aplastic anemia. CDR3 region: CASSDGADYGYTF. The DNA for the CDR3 is TGTGCCAGCAGTGACGGGGCAGACTATGGCTACACCTTC.